This T cell receptor (beta chain) was obtained from a study of HIV-infected patients and healthy controls. One entry per CDR3 protein, called by TCRdb with MiXCR from the 5' RACE reads. The data show 60,000 to 70,000 distinct CDR3 sequences, with 15% to 20% seen just once and under 1.5% held by the top ten. The CDR3 length is 15 residues. V lost 0 bases, J lost 0 bases, and 6 bases lay in between. This clonotype was recorded many times. What was sequenced was CD4+ T cells from blood. The receptor's source is a human donor in good health. The chain employs TRBV12-3 or TRBV12-4 and TRBJ2-1; D ambiguous. This CDR3 reads CASSLAGSSYNEQFF. The CDR3, as DNA: TGTGCCAGCAGTTTAGCGGGTTCCTCCTACAATGAGCAGTTCTTC.